The clone carrying this T cell receptor beta chain was seen many times. With 6 bases removed from V and 5 bases from J, the gap between germline ends came to 16 bases. There are 15 residues in the CDR3. CDR1 and CDR2 from the germline V gene are SGHTA and FQGTGA. The sample is drawn from a study of T cells after posttransplantation cyclophosphamide. TCRdb keeps only in-frame clones here, not all; method: immunoSEQ multiplex PCR. Reported are tens of thousands of clones, none seen only once; the ten largest carry 2.5%. This chain uses TRBV7-3 with TRBJ2-2; maybe TRBD2 (7 bases). Sequenced input: PBMCs. The clonotype originates from a man aged 50 or older in good health, CMV-negative, and a related stem cell transplant donor. CDR3 DNA sequence: TGTGCCAGCAGGTTACAGGGAGGGTTGACCGGGGAGCTGTTTTTT. Translation: CASRLQGGLTGELFF.